This T cell receptor beta chain was recorded in a study of T-cell memory formation after mild COVID-19 (dated by TCRdb to the early 2020s). Background on the whole study: TCR sequence clusters from the two donors were found to be largely donor specific. The cohort comprised two young, previously healthy adult volunteers, one female and one male. In a couple of donors, T-cell clones that expanded and contracted after mild COVID-19 were followed by sequencing TCRalpha and TCRbeta repertoires longitudinally.

Ficoll-Paque density gradient centrifugation was used to isolate PBMCs. As to this clonotype: The target of this receptor is not known. Per-nucleotide qualities are absent, and no much larger clonotype sits a single base away.

The full study reports these points: Clones contracting from day 15 to 85 had balanced CD4/CD8 phenotypes, while a second wave expanding from day 15 to 37 was biased towards CD4+. The study covered only a couple of mild cases, and larger cohorts including severe cases with pre-infection samples were considered necessary. Some responding clones were detected in pre-infection memory, suggesting pre-existing cross-reactive memory T cells joined the SARS-CoV-2 response. Contracting CD4+ clones turned up mainly in the CM and EM memory subsets, whereas EMRA was where CD8+ clones were enriched. SARS-CoV-2 specificity of the second-wave clones peaking on day 37 was not confirmed.

The reads were generated on an Illumina NovaSeq 6000. TCRalpha and TCRbeta cDNA libraries were built by 5'RACE with constant-segment primers, adding sample barcodes and unique molecular identifiers. RNA was extracted from every sample with Trizol reagent. The libraries were amplified in two PCR steps, and the second step added a second sample barcode and Illumina TruSeq adapters. The libraries were sequenced on an Illumina NovaSeq using 2 x 150 bp paired-end reads. From the authors' description of their analysis: Reads were demultiplexed and collapsed into UMI-guided consensus sequences with migec v1.2.7. With mixcr v2.1.11, UMI consensuses were aligned to TRA and TRB V and J templates and assembled into clonotypes. A clonotype was counted as expanded or contracted only if both edgeR and NoisET called the change significant, with noise models trained on biological replicates. For edgeR calls, the cutoffs were a false discovery rate-adjusted p below 0.01 and a log2 fold-change threshold of 1. As an exploratory analysis of dynamics, PCA with hierarchical clustering was applied to max-normalized trajectories of the 1000 most abundant clonotypes. Each responding clone was given a CD4 or CD8 phenotype based on the CD4+ and CD8+ repertoires, which had been sequenced separately. TCRdb reworked the public reads: Q25 trimming with fastp, MiXCR clone assembly, productive beta chains retained. All rows with the same CDR3 protein become a single entry with the most common DNA and genes. The V and J calls were not made by the authors but by TCRdb's processing. The sample table shows some 68,000 distinct CDR3 sequences, and 16% are seen once. The ten biggest clones cover about 31% of the sample.

There are 15 amino acids in the CDR3, from cysteine to phenylalanine inclusive. Only the CDR3 portion is preserved as DNA: 45 bases, with reading frame beginning at the first base. V trim: 4 bases; J trim: 4 bases; unmatched bases: 5. Per the germline V gene (reference sequence), SEHNR is the CDR1 and FQNEAQ is the CDR2. Sequenced sample: PBMCs or a T cell subset sorted from them (not recorded which). The receptor's source is an adult woman who had mild COVID-19 (a few samples of this study predate the infection). The sample titles of this study are shuffled in the database, so cell type and time point are left out; the donor was told from shared clones. The chain employs TRBV7-9 and TRBJ2-2; 8 bases in between match TRBD2. CDR3 protein: CASSSAGVGTGELFF. The DNA reads as follows: TGTGCCAGCAGCTCAGCGGGAGTAGGCACCGGGGAGCTGTTTTTT.